The clone carrying this T cell receptor (beta chain) was found many times. As yet, its antigen is unknown. For blood and skin samples, reverse transcription used TCR alpha and beta constant primers. Amplification of ligated cDNA took four PCR rounds with SP2 and nested alpha and beta constant primers. TCRdb called the 5' RACE reads again in MiXCR, with one record for every CDR3 protein. Altogether tens of thousands of distinct CDR3 sequences are present, around 4.2% being singletons, with the ten largest covering 7.8%. Adult healthy volunteers gave 2.5 ml peripheral blood for whole-blood RNA. A UMI-containing oligonucleotide was joined by 3' ligation to the TCR cDNA template. The sample originates from a study of naive and memory T cell subsets. V was cut by 6 bases and J by 2 bases, with 11 bases left in between. The germline CDR1 and CDR2 sequences are SQVTM and ANQGSEA. The length of the CDR3 is 13 residues.

Findings and limits, study-wide: This RNA-based method may be sensitive to activation-related transcript changes.

This sequence was found in a male donor in good health. This sequence joins TRBV29-1 and TRBJ1-5, with a tentative D call TRBD1 (6 bases). CDR3 protein: CSVHEGGNQPQHF. The CDR3 DNA follows: TGCAGCGTCCACGAGGGGGGCAATCAGCCCCAGCATTTT.